Below are 8 T cell receptor beta chains sequenced from a single sample in a study of PD-1 blockade in mismatch repair-deficient tumors. Some clones are missing from TCRdb's copy, which holds only in-frame ones; the method was immunoSEQ multiplex PCR. The sample holds some 70,000 clones; roughly 80% are singletons and the top ten take over 4.5%. This specimen consisted of peripheral blood, obtained 2 weeks after starting pembrolizumab. Receptor source: an adult with mismatch repair-deficient cancer.

This chain connects TRBV2 to TRBJ2-5; TRBD1 matches at 8 bases. The V and J ends lost 4 bases and 1 base, in that order; junction bases with no gene match: 5. CDR3 size: 15 residues. CDR1 and CDR2 from the germline V gene are SNHLY and FYNNEI. DNA for the CDR3: TGTGCCAGCAGTGGAAGCAGGGGGCTCCAAGAGACCCAGTACTTC. It translates to CASSGSRGLQETQYF.

The J gene is TRBJ2-5, the V gene TRBV9; 9 bases are a match to TRBD2. This CDR3 is 16 amino acids long. CDR1 and CDR2 (germline): SGDLS, YYNGEE. V shed 0 bases and J 4 bases; nucleotides not matched to a gene: 7. CDR3 amino acids: CASSVGSREGSETQYF. DNA for the CDR3: TGTGCCAGCAGCGTAGGTTCGCGGGAGGGCTCAGAGACCCAGTACTTC.

V usage is TRBV7-6 and J usage is TRBJ2-2; 7 bases are shared with TRBD2. Trimming cost V 5 bases and J 0 bases; bases outside gene matches: 9. The CDR3 runs to 17 residues. Germline V CDR1 and CDR2: SGHVS, FNYEAQ. As DNA, the CDR3 is TGTGCCAGCAGCCCCGCGGGGGTTCAGACGAACACCGGGGAGCTGTTTTTT. It is translated as CASSPAGVQTNTGELFF.

The count of this clone is one. The J gene is TRBJ1-5, the V gene TRBV9; D uncertain. The CDR3 totals 14 residues. The germline V and J ends were trimmed by 0 bases and 2 bases, with 6 bases remaining between them. The V gene's germline CDR1 is SGDLS and CDR2 YYNGEE. CDR3 bases: TGTGCCAGCAGCGTAGCGGGTGGCAATCAGCCCCAGCATTTT. Translation: CASSVAGGNQPQHF.

The V gene is TRBV6-1, the J gene TRBJ1-1; tentative D call: TRBD1 (6 bases). Trimming shortened V by 9 bases and J by 1 base, and 18 bases separated the two germline ends. CDR1 is MNHNS, CDR2 SASEGT, per germline. This CDR3 contains 15 residues. Here the CDR3 reads CASGKGGNANTEAFF. The CDR3 DNA follows: TGTGCCAGTGGAAAAGGGGGTAATGCGAACACTGAAGCTTTCTTT.

This chain uses TRBV18 with TRBJ1-4, with D tentatively TRBD1 (5 bases). The germline V gene encodes CDR1 KGHSH and CDR2 LQKENI. The CDR3 has 15 amino acids. With 2 bases removed from V and 4 bases from J, the gap between germline ends came to 11 bases. For the CDR3, the DNA is TGTGCCAGCTCACCAGCGGGACTCGGTAATGAAAAACTGTTTTTT. Its translation: CASSPAGLGNEKLFF.

The genes are TRBV4-1 and TRBJ1-5, with D perhaps TRBD1 (5 bases). Trimming removed 1 base from V and 7 bases from J, with 8 bases in between. Germline values: CDR1 MGHRA, CDR2 YSYEKL. The CDR3 consists of 13 residues. The CDR3 bases are TGCGCCAGCAGCCAAGTAAAGGGGCAGCCCCAGCATTTT. This gives the protein CASSQVKGQPQHF.

This clone was recorded only once. The rearrangement joins TRBV14 to TRBJ2-5; either TRBD1 or TRBD2 may supply D (5 bases each). Germline values: CDR1 SGHDN, CDR2 FVKESK. The V end lost 3 bases, the J end lost 5 bases, and 16 bases lay between the germline ends. The CDR3 runs to 15 residues. The CDR3 reads CASSHRPGWGETQYF. DNA of the CDR3: TGTGCCAGCAGCCACCGACCCGGATGGGGGGAGACCCAGTACTTC. The variable domain in full, with the rest retrieved from reference TRBV14 and TRBJ2-5, is EAGVTQFPSHSVIEKGQTVTLRCDPISGHDNLYWYRRVMGKEIKFLLHFVKESKQDESGMPNNRFLAERTGGTYSTLKVQPAELEDSGVYFCASSHRPGWGETQYFGPGTRLLVL.